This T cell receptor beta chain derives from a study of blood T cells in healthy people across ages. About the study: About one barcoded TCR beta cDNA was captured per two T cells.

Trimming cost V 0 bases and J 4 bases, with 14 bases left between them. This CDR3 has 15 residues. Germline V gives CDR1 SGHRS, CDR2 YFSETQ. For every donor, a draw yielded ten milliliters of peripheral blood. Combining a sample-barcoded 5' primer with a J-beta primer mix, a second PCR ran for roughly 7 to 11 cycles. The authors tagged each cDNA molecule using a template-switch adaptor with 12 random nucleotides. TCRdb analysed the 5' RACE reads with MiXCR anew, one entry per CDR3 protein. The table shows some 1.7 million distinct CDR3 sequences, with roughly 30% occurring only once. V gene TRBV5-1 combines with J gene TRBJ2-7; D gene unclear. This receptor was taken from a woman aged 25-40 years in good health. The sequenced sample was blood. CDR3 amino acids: CASSLVTNNPYEQYF. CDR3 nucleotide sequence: TGCGCCAGCAGCTTGGTCACCAACAACCCTTACGAGCAGTACTTC.